This is a list of T cell receptor beta chains from one sample in a study of control samples from healthy donors and cancer patients. Some clones are missing from TCRdb's copy, which holds only in-frame ones; the method was immunoSEQ multiplex PCR. The sample holds roughly 76,000 clones; around 94% are singletons and the top ten take around 4.5%. The specimen sequenced was blood. The receptors were gathered from a woman between 18 and 29 years old in good health. Both conserved end residues are part of each CDR3. Each record gives: V gene, clone size, D gene, J gene, CDR3 DNA, CDR3 protein. The D gene is left open where the match is weak. Size is stated for part of the rows, as once, few or many counts, or as a class when the clone is expanded.

TRBV4-1	NA	NA	TRBJ2-3	TGCGCCAGCAGCCAAGATACACAGAGCACAGATACGCAGTATTTT	CASSQDTQSTDTQYF
TRBV7-6	NA	NA	TRBJ1-1	TGTGCCAGCAGCTTAGTCGGGGGATCGAACACTGAAGCTTTCTTT	CASSLVGGSNTEAFF
TRBV29-1	NA	NA	TRBJ1-2	TGCAGCGTTGGAGGTACAGGGACTAACTATGGCTACACCTTC	CSVGGTGTNYGYTF
TRBV21-1	NA	NA	TRBJ2-7	TGTGCCAGCGGATTTGCGGGACCCGACCAGAACGAGCAGTACTTC	CASGFAGPDQNEQYF
TRBV11-2	NA	TRBD1	TRBJ2-2	TGTGCCAGCAGCTATCAGACAGGGGGCGCTCCCGGGGAGCTGTTTTTT	CASSYQTGGAPGELFF
TRBV3-1/TRBV3-2	NA	TRBD1	TRBJ1-6	TGTGCCAGCAGCCCGCGGGACAGGAGCTCCTATAATTCACCCCTCCACTTT	CASSPRDRSSYNSPLHF
TRBV18	NA	NA	TRBJ1-4	TGTGCCAGCTCACCACCAAAAGGGAAAAATGAAAAACTGTTTTTT	CASSPPKGKNEKLFF
TRBV19	NA	NA	TRBJ2-7	TGTGCCAGTAGCCATCGGGGGGAGCAGTACTTC	CASSHRGEQYF
TRBV5-1	NA	TRBD2	TRBJ2-5	TGCGCCAGCAGCTTGTTTTCGTCGCCCGGACTAGCGGTAGGAGAGACCCAGTACTTC	CASSLFSSPGLAVGETQYF
TRBV4-3	once	NA	TRBJ2-1	TGCGCCAGCAGCGCCCAGATTAGCGGAACCTACAATGAGCAGTTCTTC	CASSAQISGTYNEQFF
TRBV7-9	NA	NA	TRBJ1-2	TGTGCCAGCAGCTTACTCCTGTTTGGCTATGGCTACACCTTC	CASSLLLFGYGYTF
TRBV28	NA	TRBD1	TRBJ2-5	TGTGCCAGCAATACTTTGAGGGGGCGCGATGGGACCCAGTACTTC	CASNTLRGRDGTQYF
TRBV4-2	NA	NA	TRBJ2-7	TGTGCCAGCAGACCGGACGTGAGCTCCTACGAGCAGTACTTC	CASRPDVSSYEQYF
TRBV6-6	NA	TRBD1	TRBJ1-2	TGTGCCAGCAGTTACGCGAGACAGGGATTTAATGGCTACACCTTC	CASSYARQGFNGYTF
TRBV9	once	NA	TRBJ2-7	TGTGCCAGCAGCGTAGTCCCTGGGTCGGCCGAGCAGTACTTC	CASSVVPGSAEQYF
TRBV7-3	once	TRBD2	TRBJ2-2	TGTGCCAGCAGTCGGACTAGTGGGCCCACCGGGGAGCTGTTTTTT	CASSRTSGPTGELFF
TRBV7-3	NA	NA	TRBJ2-2	TGTGCCAGCAGCCTCCGGGTGTCCGGGGAGCTGTTTTTT	CASSLRVSGELFF
TRBV29-1	NA	NA	TRBJ1-2	TGCAGCGTTCCACTTGGGGGCTATGGCTACACCTTC	CSVPLGGYGYTF
TRBV10-3	NA	NA	TRBJ2-7	TGTGCCGTCGACTCGGGGACCTACGAGCAGTACTTC	CAVDSGTYEQYF
TRBV19	NA	NA	TRBJ1-1	TGTGCCAGTAGTACGTTGGGATCAGGGAGAGTGAACACTGAAGCTTTCTTT	CASSTLGSGRVNTEAFF
TRBV2	NA	NA	TRBJ2-5	TGTGCCAGCTGCCCCGGGGAGACCCAGTACTTC	CASCPGETQYF
TRBV4-3	NA	NA	TRBJ2-7	TGCGCCAGCAGCCCGAGCCGGGTTATAGCTTCTCACGAGCAGTACTTC	CASSPSRVIASHEQYF
TRBV14	NA	TRBD1	TRBJ2-7	TGTGCCAGCAGCCCTTGGACAGGGACCAATTACGAGCAGTACTTC	CASSPWTGTNYEQYF
TRBV7-3	NA	NA	TRBJ2-5	TGTGCCAGCAGCCTAGGGCGGGGCCACCCGGGGGAGACCCAGTACTTC	CASSLGRGHPGETQYF
TRBV3-1/TRBV3-2	NA	TRBD1	TRBJ2-3	TGTGCCAGCAGCCGGATGACAGGGGTCCAGCCTTATACGCAGTATTTT	CASSRMTGVQPYTQYF
TRBV20-1	NA	NA	TRBJ2-2	TGCAGTGCTAGTGGGGGCGACAGTAGTTCTCAGCTGTTTTTT	CSASGGDSSSQLFF
TRBV6-4	NA	NA	TRBJ2-1	TGTGCCAGCAGTACCGACGCCCAGGCGTACAATGAGCAGTTCTTC	CASSTDAQAYNEQFF
TRBV10-3	NA	TRBD2	TRBJ2-1	TGTGCCACAGGGACCGGGACTAGCGTCTCTAATGAGCAGTTCTTC	CATGTGTSVSNEQFF
TRBV5-4	NA	TRBD1	TRBJ1-2	TGTGCCAGCAGCTCCGACAGGGGGTTGTCCTTC	CASSSDRGLSF
TRBV4-1	few	NA	TRBJ2-3	TGCGCCAGCAGCCAAAGCAGGGGGGGGGCAGATACGCAGTATTTT	CASSQSRGGADTQYF